Listed below are T cell receptor beta chains from one sample, sequenced in a study of regulatory T cells in long-lasting Graves disease. TCRdb reprocessed the multiplex PCR reads via MiXCR and lists one record per CDR3 protein. The sample lists roughly 500,000 distinct CDR3 sequences; approximately 13% were seen once. These data were also filed under a second study, of T cells in Graves' hyperthyroidism and ophthalmopathy.

The input for sequencing was peripheral blood mononuclear cells (PBMCs), taken at new diagnosis, from a patient treated with antithyroid drugs. Receptor source: a man in his thirties or forties with Graves disease. CDR3s include the opening cysteine and the closing phenylalanine or tryptophan. A D gene is named only where the DNA matches it firmly. The size field is filled for only some rows; it gives once, few, many or a size class.

D,J,V,size,DNA,CDR3
.,TRBJ1-2,TRBV9,.,TGTGCCAGCAGCGTCAACTATGGCTACACCTTC,CASSVNYGYTF
TRBD1,TRBJ2-1,TRBV27,many,TGTGCCAGCGTGAAAACGGTTAGACAGGGCTACTACAATGAGCAGTTCTTC,CASVKTVRQGYYNEQFF
.,TRBJ2-7,TRBV25-1,.,TGTGCCAGCAGTGACGCCGGGAGCTCCTACGAGCAGTACTTC,CASSDAGSSYEQYF
.,TRBJ2-4,TRBV12-3/TRBV12-4,many,TGTGCCAGCAGTTTATTCCGACTTCTAGCCAAAAACATTCAGTACTTC,CASSLFRLLAKNIQYF
.,TRBJ2-3,TRBV9,few,TGTGCCAGCAGCGTAACCGGGAGTAGCACAGATACGCAGTATTTT,CASSVTGSSTDTQYF
TRBD1,TRBJ2-1,TRBV12-3/TRBV12-4,once,TGTGCCTCCGGGACAGGGGCCTACAATGAGCAGTTCTTC,CASGTGAYNEQFF
.,TRBJ2-3,TRBV6-2/TRBV6-3,many,TGTGCCAGCAGTCCGAACTGGGCAGAGACTATCACAGATACGCAGTATTTT,CASSPNWAETITDTQYF
.,TRBJ1-2,TRBV27,many,TGTGCCAGCAGTCGGGTCTCCAACTATGGCTACACCTTC,CASSRVSNYGYTF
TRBD1,TRBJ1-5,TRBV6-5,many,TGTGCCAGCAGTTACTCGGGGACAGGTAACAATCAGCCCCAGCATTTT,CASSYSGTGNNQPQHF
.,TRBJ2-7,TRBV29-1,many,TGCAGCGTTGTTGTGAACTCCTACGAGCAGTACTTC,CSVVVNSYEQYF
.,TRBJ2-7,TRBV29-1,many,TGCAGCGTTGCTAAAGGGAACTCCTACGAGCAGTACTTC,CSVAKGNSYEQYF
TRBD2,TRBJ2-5,TRBV6-1,many,TGTGCCAGCAGCTCCACCGGGGGGTCTGAGACCCAGTACTTC,CASSSTGGSETQYF
TRBD2,TRBJ2-1,TRBV20-1,.,TGCAGTGCCCCACTAGCGGGAGACGTCAATGAGCAGTTCTTC,CSAPLAGDVNEQFF
.,TRBJ2-6,TRBV7-2,.,TGTGCCAGCAGTTACGGGCGGGACCTGACTTTC,CASSYGRDLTF
.,TRBJ2-5,TRBV15,many,TGTGCCACCAGCTTAGAGACAAATTTAGGAGAGACCCAGTACTTC,CATSLETNLGETQYF
.,TRBJ2-6,TRBV5-1,few,TGCGCCAGCTATTCCCCGGGGGCCAACGTCCTGACTTTC,CASYSPGANVLTF
TRBD2,TRBJ2-3,TRBV7-2,many,TGTGCCAGCAGCCCAGTGGCTAGCGGGAGGGCCAGGACAGATACGCAGTATTTT,CASSPVASGRARTDTQYF
.,TRBJ2-3,TRBV19,.,TGTGCCAGTAGTACCCCGGCCTTAGGGTTT,CASSTPALGF
.,TRBJ2-3,TRBV5-1,.,TGCGCCAGCAGCTTGGCGGTAGAGGCAGATACGCAGTATTTT,CASSLAVEADTQYF
TRBD1,TRBJ2-7,TRBV19,.,TGTGCCAGTAGTTGGGACAGTCAGTCCTACGAGCAGTACTTC,CASSWDSQSYEQYF
.,TRBJ2-3,TRBV29-1,many,TGCAGCGTCAATCCGCAGTATTTT,CSVNPQYF
TRBD1,TRBJ1-5,TRBV6-1,many,TGTGCCAGCGGGACGAACAGGGGGGGACCCGGGCAGCCCCAGCATTTT,CASGTNRGGPGQPQHF
.,TRBJ2-5,TRBV9,many,TGTGCCAGCAGCCCTCGGTCGAGTTTTGGAGAGACCCAGTACTTC,CASSPRSSFGETQYF
TRBD2,TRBJ2-5,TRBV12-3/TRBV12-4,.,TGTGCCAGCAGTTTTACGGGACTAGCGGGAGGGCCGAAGACCCAGTACTTC,CASSFTGLAGGPKTQYF
.,TRBJ2-1,TRBV4-1,.,TGCGCCAGCAGCCAAGACAATGAGCAGTTCTTC,CASSQDNEQFF
.,TRBJ1-1,TRBV10-3,many,TGTGCCATCAGTGAGCAGGGGAGTGACACTGAAGCTTTCTTT,CAISEQGSDTEAFF
TRBD2,TRBJ2-1,TRBV5-1,many,TGCGCCAGCAGCAAGGGACTAGCGGGAGATGAGCAGTTCTTC,CASSKGLAGDEQFF
TRBD2,TRBJ2-3,TRBV6-2/TRBV6-3,few,TGTGCCATCTCAAGCGGGACGACGCCAGATACGCAGTATTTT,CAISSGTTPDTQYF
.,TRBJ2-7,TRBV12-5,.,TGTGCTAGTGGGCGAGGGGGAAGCGACGAGCAGTACTTC,CASGRGGSDEQYF
.,TRBJ2-5,TRBV7-9,many,TGTGCCAGCAGCCCCGCGAGGGGATCCTGGGAGACCCAGTACTTC,CASSPARGSWETQYF
TRBD1,TRBJ2-5,TRBV28,.,TGTGCCAGCAGCCACCGGACAGGGTCGAGGGAGACCCAGTACTTC,CASSHRTGSRETQYF
.,TRBJ2-7,TRBV29-1,many,TGCAGCGTTGAAGTAGGTCAAGCGGTTAGCTCCTACGAGCAGTACTTC,CSVEVGQAVSSYEQYF
.,TRBJ1-1,TRBV6-2/TRBV6-3,many,TGTGCCAGCAGTTACTCGTACACGTTGAACACTGAAGCTTTCTTT,CASSYSYTLNTEAFF
TRBD2,TRBJ2-3,TRBV11-1,many,TGTGCCAGCAGCGGGACTAGCGGGAACACAGATACGCAGTATTTT,CASSGTSGNTDTQYF
.,TRBJ2-1,TRBV15,.,TGTGCCACCAACAGAGGCCAGGGAACGAGCAATGAGCAGTTCTTC,CATNRGQGTSNEQFF
.,TRBJ1-2,TRBV18,.,TGTGCCAGCTCATCCCCTCGGGCGGAGGACTATGGCTACACCTTC,CASSSPRAEDYGYTF
.,TRBJ1-5,TRBV5-5,.,TGTGCCAGCAGCTTAGGGTCTGGGCCCCAGCATTTT,CASSLGSGPQHF
.,TRBJ2-7,TRBV7-2,many,TGTGCCAGCAGCTCCGCCGGGACCGGGTCCCGCCACGAGCAGTACTTC,CASSSAGTGSRHEQYF
.,TRBJ1-2,TRBV20-1,many,TGCAGTGCTAGCGCGGGGGGCAACTATGGCTACACCTTC,CSASAGGNYGYTF
.,TRBJ1-1,TRBV5-1,many,TGCGCCAGCAGTGGAGGGGTAGGTGTCGGGGCTGAAGCTTTCTTT,CASSGGVGVGAEAFF
TRBD1,TRBJ1-1,TRBV24-1,many,TGTGCCACCAGTGACGCAGGGGGCACTGAAGCTTTCTTT,CATSDAGGTEAFF
.,TRBJ1-4,TRBV20-1,many,TGCAGTCCTTCCAATTCGAGAAACCCCGAAAAACTGTTTTTT,CSPSNSRNPEKLFF
TRBD2,TRBJ2-7,TRBV6-5,.,TGTGCCAGCAGTCACTATCAGCGGGAGGGCCGGGACGAGCAGTACTTC,CASSHYQREGRDEQYF
TRBD1,TRBJ1-6,TRBV5-1,.,TGCGCCAGCAGCGGAAGAACAGGGGATCTTAATTCACCCCTCCACTTT,CASSGRTGDLNSPLHF
.,TRBJ1-5,TRBV10-2,few,TGCGCCAGCAGTGAGTCGAATAAGGATCTGCCCCAGCATTTT,CASSESNKDLPQHF
.,TRBJ2-7,TRBV11-2,many,TGTGCCAGCAGCGTTTCCCCGACCCCCTCCACCTACGAGCAGTACTTC,CASSVSPTPSTYEQYF
.,TRBJ1-1,TRBV4-1,many,TGCGCCAGCAGCCAAGACGGGGCAGGGATGGCTTTCTTT,CASSQDGAGMAFF
.,TRBJ2-1,TRBV15,.,TGTGCCACGGTTGGCGGTCATGAGCAGTTCTTC,CATVGGHEQFF
.,TRBJ1-1,TRBV6-1,many,TGTGCCAGCAGGACGGATTTTAACACTGAAGCTTTCTTT,CASRTDFNTEAFF
.,TRBJ2-7,TRBV7-8,many,TGTGCCAGCAGCTCCCTGACTGATTCCTACGAGCAGTACTTC,CASSSLTDSYEQYF
TRBD1,TRBJ1-1,TRBV6-1,many,TGTGCCAGCAGTGGTTATGGGACAGGGCCAAACACTGAAGCTTTCTTT,CASSGYGTGPNTEAFF
TRBD1,TRBJ1-2,TRBV2,once,TGTGCCAGCAGTGATGCGGGACAGGGCACTAACTATGGCTACACCTTC,CASSDAGQGTNYGYTF
.,TRBJ1-1,TRBV5-4,many,TGTGCCAGCAGCCCGGACAGCTATGGGGGTGAAGCTTTCTTT,CASSPDSYGGEAFF
TRBD1,TRBJ2-5,TRBV20-1,many,TGCAGTGCCAAGGCCTCTGGACAGGGAGGAGAGACCCAGTACTTC,CSAKASGQGGETQYF